The 27 T cell receptor beta chains in this list originate from one sample, sequenced in a study of cytomegalovirus exposure and HLA in healthy donors. Use of 60 Vbeta and 13 Jbeta primers characterized the PCR. The table came from immunoSEQ multiplex PCR; TCRdb's copy has only in-frame clones and leaves some out. The profile covers more than 55,000 clones, with approximately 80% appearing a single time and about 1.6% taken by the ten largest. Material for sequencing was PBMCs. The origin of the receptors is a human donor in good health.

The chain recombines TRBV11-3 with TRBJ2-1, with 11 bases aligning to TRBD1. This CDR3 is built from 16 residues. Trimming at V came to 2 bases and at J to 6 bases, leaving 6 bases not matched to a gene. From germline, CDR1 is SGHNT and CDR2 YENEEA. In nucleotides, the CDR3 is TGTGCCAGCAGCTTAAGCCGGGACAGGGGGTCCAATGAGCAGTTCTTC. Residues: CASSLSRDRGSNEQFF.

V and J are TRBV6-6 and TRBJ2-1, with TRBD2 identical over 13 bases. The CDR3 is made up of 16 amino acids. Per the germline V gene, CDR1 is MNHNY and CDR2 is SVGAGI (reference sequence). With V trimmed by 6 bases and J by 5 bases, 7 bases remained unmatched. In DNA, the CDR3 is TGTGCCAGCAGACTCCCCGGGACTAGCGGGAACAATGAGCAGTTCTTC. Translated, it gives CASRLPGTSGNNEQFF.

The rearrangement joins TRBV6-5 to TRBJ1-2, with a weak D call TRBD1 (6 bases). Germline loops: CDR1 MNHEY, CDR2 SVGAGI. The CDR3 is 13 amino acids. V was clipped by 8 bases and J by 4 bases, with 14 bases between them. The CDR3 DNA follows: TGTGCCAGCCGATTTGTAGGGGGCTATGGCTACACCTTC. It translates to CASRFVGGYGYTF.

This clone appeared a few times. The chain carries TRBV5-4 and TRBJ2-5; 7 bases are a match to TRBD2. The J segment lost 2 bases and the V segment lost 2 bases, leaving 0 bases of the junction unmatched. This CDR3 spans 13 amino acids. Germline V gives CDR1 SGHNT, CDR2 YYREEE (reference sequence). The CDR3: CASSFGGQETQYF. In DNA form, the CDR3 reads TGTGCCAGCAGCTTCGGGGGGCAAGAGACCCAGTACTTC.

The chain links TRBV4-2 to TRBJ1-2, with 8 bases lining up with TRBD1. This CDR3 comprises 14 residues. Germline CDR1 and CDR2: LGHNA and YNFKEQ. With 3 bases clipped from V and 8 bases from J, the junction kept 8 bases outside the gene matches. The DNA for the CDR3 is TGTGCCAGCAGCCATTCGGACAGGGTAGGAGGCTACACCTTC. Translating gives CASSHSDRVGGYTF.

The chain recombines TRBV5-1 with TRBJ2-3; 13 nucleotides match TRBD2. CDR1 is SGHRS and CDR2 is YFSETQ in the germline V gene. The V gene end was trimmed by 5 bases and the J gene end by 2 bases; junction bases not matched to a gene: 8. The CDR3 contains 17 residues. CDR3 bases: TGCGCCAGCAGGAACTCTGGACTAGCGGGGGTCACAGATACGCAGTATTTT. Translated, it gives CASRNSGLAGVTDTQYF.

The chain joins TRBV4-3 to TRBJ2-5, with D possibly TRBD1 on 6 matching bases. CDR3 length: 17 residues. CDR1 is LGHNA, CDR2 YSLEER, per germline. Trimming stripped 0 bases from V and 7 bases from J, with 21 bases between. The CDR3 loop is CASSQDVPGDLQRTQYF. CDR3 in DNA: TGCGCCAGCAGCCAAGATGTTCCAGGGGATCTCCAACGGACCCAGTACTTC.

V gene TRBV19 combines with J gene TRBJ1-5; D gene unclear. The germline CDR1 and CDR2 sequences are LNHDA and SQIVND (reference sequence). The CDR3 is 13 residues long. Trimming removed 6 bases from V and 4 bases from J, with 10 bases in between. CDR3 region: CASSPYSNQPQHF. The DNA for the CDR3 is TGTGCCAGTAGCCCTTACAGTAATCAGCCCCAGCATTTT.

The chain couples TRBV21-1 to TRBJ2-7; the tabulated D call, TRBD2, remains unverified against the DNA. TRBV21-1 is an annotated pseudogene. The length of the CDR3 is 17 residues. The CDR3 loop is CASSKALSAGGSYEQYF. The CDR3 nucleotides read TGTGCCAGCAGCAAAGCGCTTTCAGCGGGGGGATCCTACGAGCAGTACTTC.

The V call is TRBV5-4, the J call TRBJ2-1, with D perhaps TRBD2 (6 bases). Deletions cut 1 base from V and 8 bases from J, with 13 bases between. The germline V gene has CDR1 SGHNT and CDR2 YYREEE (reference sequence). The CDR3 loop spans 14 amino acids. CDR3 coding DNA: TGTGCCAGCAGCTTGCCGACTAGTAGCGATGAGCAGTTCTTC. This sequence encodes CASSLPTSSDEQFF.

The rearrangement uses TRBV29-1 and TRBJ2-1, with TRBD2 identical over 8 bases. CDR1 is SQVTM, CDR2 ANQGSEA, per germline. V shed 8 bases, J shed 8 bases, and the junction held 14 bases outside the gene matches. The CDR3 runs to 14 residues. CDR3 loop: CSSRRGAQVHEQFF. The DNA of the CDR3 is TGCAGCTCTCGGCGGGGGGCGCAGGTCCATGAGCAGTTCTTC.

The rearrangement joins TRBV5-4 to TRBJ2-2; TRBD1 is a possible D gene (7 bases). The CDR3 consists of 17 residues. Germline CDR1 and CDR2: SGHNT and YYREEE (reference sequence). Trimming removed 1 base at V and 1 base at J, with 14 bases between. The DNA of the CDR3 is TGTGCCAGCAGCTTGTATGCGGGACAGATGAACACCGGGGAGCTGTTTTTT. It specifies CASSLYAGQMNTGELFF.

The CDR3 spells CSVAGTAMAAGVTETQYF. The CDR3 nucleotides are TGCAGCGTCGCTGGCACAGCGATGGCAGCGGGAGTTACCGAGACCCAGTACTTC. J is TRBJ2-5 and V is TRBV29-1; 8 nucleotides line up with TRBD2. The CDR3 length is 18 residues. After removal of 6 bases from V and 5 bases from J, the junction contained 23 bases not matched to a gene. Germline CDR1 and CDR2: SQVTM and ANQGSEA.

The genes are TRBV28 and TRBJ2-2, with D perhaps matching TRBD2 (6 bases). Trimming pared 3 bases from V and 4 bases from J, leaving 18 bases between. CDR1 MDHEN and CDR2 SYDVKM come from the germline V gene. The CDR3 totals 17 residues. CDR3 in DNA: TGTGCCAGCAGTTTCCCGGGGGATAGATGGGGCACCGGGGAGCTGTTTTTT. Translated: CASSFPGDRWGTGELFF.

CDR3 residues: CAWRHSGVQDTEAFF. CDR3 DNA sequence: TGTGCCTGGAGGCACTCAGGGGTGCAGGACACTGAAGCTTTCTTT. The chain links TRBV30 to TRBJ1-1, with D possibly TRBD1 on 6 matching bases. The CDR3 has 15 amino acids. Between the trimmed V and J ends, which lost 3 bases and 3 bases, there was a span of 17 bases. CDR1 GTSNPN and CDR2 SVGIG come from the germline V gene (reference sequence).

V gene TRBV10-3 combines with J gene TRBJ1-2; D is possibly TRBD1 (6 bases). Germline values: CDR1 ENHRY, CDR2 SYGVKD. V lost 2 bases and J lost 8, with 12 bases in between. The CDR3 consists of 13 residues. The CDR3 spells CAISERGTGGYTF. DNA of the CDR3: TGTGCCATCAGTGAGAGGGGGACGGGAGGCTACACCTTC.

The count of this clone is one. The chain has TRBV7-9 and TRBJ1-1; D unclear. V lost 6 bases to trimming and J lost 9 bases, with 23 bases between them. The CDR3 contains 15 residues. Germline values: CDR1 SEHNR, CDR2 FQNEAQ (reference sequence). DNA of the CDR3: TGTGCCAGCAGTATGATAAGGGAGCCTCCCAGGAAAGCTTTCTTT. This codes for CASSMIREPPRKAFF.

The J gene is TRBJ2-1, the V gene TRBV4-3, with 9 bases fitting TRBD2. CDR1 LGHNA and CDR2 YSLEER come from the germline V gene. V trimming: 2 bases; J trimming: 4 bases; junction bases outside the gene matches: 6. This CDR3 contains 16 residues. This chain's CDR3 is CASSQRGTSRYNEQFF. The CDR3 DNA follows: TGCGCCAGCAGCCAAAGAGGGACTAGCCGGTACAATGAGCAGTTCTTC.

The rearrangement joins TRBV7-2 to TRBJ2-7, with 10 bases aligning to TRBD2. The CDR3 has 15 residues. Trimming took 5 bases from V and 5 from J; bases not matched to a gene: 9. The germline gives CDR1 SGHTA, CDR2 FQGNSA. DNA of the CDR3: TGTGCCAGCAGCCCAGCGGGAGGGCTTATCCACGAGCAGTACTTC. This gives the protein CASSPAGGLIHEQYF.

This clone was picked up a small number of times. The genes are TRBV11-2 and TRBJ2-3, with D tentatively TRBD2 (5 bases). The CDR3 sequence is 16 residues long. Germline V gives CDR1 SGHAT, CDR2 FQNNGV. With 2 bases removed from V and 0 bases from J, the gap between germline ends came to 12 bases. The CDR3 reads CASSLHPPGSTDTQYF. The CDR3, as DNA: TGTGCCAGCAGCTTACATCCTCCGGGAAGCACAGATACGCAGTATTTT. Using reference TRBV11-2 and TRBJ2-3 for the parts outside the CDR3, the full variable domain is EAGVAQSPRYKIIEKRQSVAFWCNPISGHATLYWYQQILGQGPKLLIQFQNNGVVDDSQLPKDRFSAERLKGVDSTLKIQPAKLEDSAVYLCASSLHPPGSTDTQYFGPGTRLTVL.

The genes are TRBV9 and TRBJ2-4, with TRBD2 matching over 10 bases. J gave up 6 bases and V 4 bases, and 13 bases lay outside the gene matches. Germline lookup yields CDR1 SGDLS and CDR2 YYNGEE. The CDR3 is 17 amino acids. This CDR3 is CASSKTSGDPQGNIQYF. The CDR3 DNA follows: TGTGCCAGCAGCAAAACTAGCGGGGACCCCCAAGGAAACATTCAGTACTTC.

The gene calls are TRBV5-5 and TRBJ2-7, with 12 bases matching TRBD1. This CDR3 comprises 16 residues. Germline V gene lookup returns CDR1 SGHKS and CDR2 YYEKEE (reference sequence). With 1 base clipped from V and 5 bases from J, the junction kept 7 bases outside the gene matches. Written as DNA, the CDR3 is TGTGCCAGCAGCTTGCTCGGGACAGGGGGCGTGAACGAGCAGTACTTC. This sequence encodes CASSLLGTGGVNEQYF.

This clone was seen once. This chain joins TRBV5-1 and TRBJ2-5; TRBD1 aligns across 9 bases. Germline V lookup: CDR1 SGHRS, CDR2 YFSETQ. With 4 bases clipped from V and 2 bases from J, the junction kept 6 bases outside the gene matches. The CDR3 is 15 amino acids. In nucleotides, the CDR3 is TGCGCCAGCAGCCCCCGGACAGGGGAGCAAGAGACCCAGTACTTC. Translated: CASSPRTGEQETQYF.

The chain is built from TRBV18 and TRBJ2-6; 8 bases agree with TRBD1. The CDR3 is 19 amino acids. Germline CDR1 reads KGHSH; CDR2 reads LQKENI. The J segment lost 0 bases and the V segment lost 3 bases, leaving 10 bases of the junction unmatched. CDR3 sequence (DNA): TGTGCCAGCTCACCGGACAGGGTTGGACCCCCCTCTGGGGCCAACGTCCTGACTTTC. This encodes CASSPDRVGPPSGANVLTF.

The chain employs TRBV6-1 and TRBJ2-2; D gene unclear. The germline V gene encodes CDR1 MNHNS and CDR2 SASEGT. Trimming left V 3 bases short and J 6 bases short, with 14 bases between. The CDR3 extends over 15 amino acids. The chain's CDR3 is CASSEPGSVAGELFF. DNA for the CDR3: TGTGCCAGCAGTGAGCCAGGATCAGTTGCCGGGGAGCTGTTTTTT.

The chain joins TRBV19 to TRBJ1-4, with a tentative D call TRBD1 (6 bases). Germline V CDR1 and CDR2: LNHDA, SQIVND (reference sequence). The CDR3 covers 15 residues. V lost 6 bases and J 4 bases, leaving 15 bases between the germline ends. The CDR3 sequence: CASSATGGHNEKLFF. The CDR3 region has the DNA TGTGCCAGTAGCGCGACGGGGGGCCATAATGAAAAACTGTTTTTT.

The chain joins TRBV21-1 to TRBJ2-4; the D call of TRBD2 is as the table states it, not checked on the DNA. TRBV21-1 is deemed a pseudogene. The CDR3 covers 16 residues. The CDR3 reads CASSCWTTLAKNIQYF. The DNA for the CDR3 is TGTGCCAGCAGCTGTTGGACTACCCTAGCCAAAAACATTCAGTACTTC.